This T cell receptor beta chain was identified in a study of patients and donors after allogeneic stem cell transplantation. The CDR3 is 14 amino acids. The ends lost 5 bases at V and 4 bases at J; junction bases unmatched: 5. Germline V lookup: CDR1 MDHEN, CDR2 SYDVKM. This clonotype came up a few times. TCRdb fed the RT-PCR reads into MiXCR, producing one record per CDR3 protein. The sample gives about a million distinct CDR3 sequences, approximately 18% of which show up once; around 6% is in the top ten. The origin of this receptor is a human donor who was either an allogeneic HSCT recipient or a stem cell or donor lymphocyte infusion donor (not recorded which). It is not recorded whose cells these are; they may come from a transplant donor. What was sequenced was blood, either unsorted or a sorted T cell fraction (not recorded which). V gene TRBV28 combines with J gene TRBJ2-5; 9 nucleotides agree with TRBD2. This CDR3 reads CASSRTSARETQYF. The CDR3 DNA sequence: TGTGCCAGCAGTCGGACTAGCGCTCGAGAGACCCAGTACTTC.